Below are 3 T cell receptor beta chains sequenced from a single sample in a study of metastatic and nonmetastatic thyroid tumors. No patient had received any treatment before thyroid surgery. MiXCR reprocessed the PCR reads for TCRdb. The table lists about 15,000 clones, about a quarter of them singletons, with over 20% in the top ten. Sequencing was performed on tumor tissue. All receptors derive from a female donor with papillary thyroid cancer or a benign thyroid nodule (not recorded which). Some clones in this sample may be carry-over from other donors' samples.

The CDR3 DNA is TGTGCCAGCAGCTTATCTTTCCCAAAGAACACTGAAGCTTTCTTT. Its translation is CASSLSFPKNTEAFF. V usage is TRBV7-2 and J usage is TRBJ1-1, with D hard to call. The CDR3 extends over 15 amino acids. V was trimmed by 2 bases and J by 1 base, leaving 11 bases between them. Germline V gene data show CDR1 as SGHTA and CDR2 as FQGNSA.

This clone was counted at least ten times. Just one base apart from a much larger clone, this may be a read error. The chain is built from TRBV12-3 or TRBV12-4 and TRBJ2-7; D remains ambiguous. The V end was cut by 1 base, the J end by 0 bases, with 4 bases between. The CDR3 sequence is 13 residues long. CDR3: CASSLGCSYEQYF. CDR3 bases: TGTGCCAGCAGTTTAGGGTGCTCCTACGAGCAGTACTTC.

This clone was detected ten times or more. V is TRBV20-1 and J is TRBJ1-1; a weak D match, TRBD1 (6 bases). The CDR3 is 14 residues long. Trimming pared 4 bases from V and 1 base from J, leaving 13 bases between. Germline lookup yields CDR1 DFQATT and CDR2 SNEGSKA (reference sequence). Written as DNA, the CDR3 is TGCAGTGCTAAGGGGGGGGGGCCGAACACTGAAGCTTTCTTT. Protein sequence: CSAKGGGPNTEAFF.